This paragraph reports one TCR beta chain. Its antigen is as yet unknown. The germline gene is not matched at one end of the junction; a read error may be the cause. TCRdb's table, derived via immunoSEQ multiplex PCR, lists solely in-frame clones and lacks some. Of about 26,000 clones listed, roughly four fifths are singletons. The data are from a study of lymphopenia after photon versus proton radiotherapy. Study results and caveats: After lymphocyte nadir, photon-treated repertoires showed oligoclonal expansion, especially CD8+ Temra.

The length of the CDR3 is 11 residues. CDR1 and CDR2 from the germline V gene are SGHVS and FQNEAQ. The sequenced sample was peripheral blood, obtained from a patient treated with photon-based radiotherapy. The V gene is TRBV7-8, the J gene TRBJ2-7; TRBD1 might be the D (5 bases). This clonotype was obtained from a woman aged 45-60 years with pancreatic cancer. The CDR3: CASSDGATPIF. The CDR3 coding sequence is TGTGCCAGCTCGGATGGGGCAACTCCTATTTTC.